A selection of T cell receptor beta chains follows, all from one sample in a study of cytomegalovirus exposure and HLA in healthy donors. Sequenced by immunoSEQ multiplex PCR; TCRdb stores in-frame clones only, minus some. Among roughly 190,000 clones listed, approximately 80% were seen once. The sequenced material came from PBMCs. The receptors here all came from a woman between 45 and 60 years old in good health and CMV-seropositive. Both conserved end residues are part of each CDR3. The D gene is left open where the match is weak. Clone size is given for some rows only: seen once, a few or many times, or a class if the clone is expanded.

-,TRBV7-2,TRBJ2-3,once,CASSFLRGGAQYF,TGTGCCAGCAGCTTCCTACGCGGAGGGGCGCAGTATTTT
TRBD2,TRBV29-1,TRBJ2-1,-,CSVEAGGASYNEQFF,TGCAGCGTTGAAGCGGGGGGGGCCTCCTACAATGAGCAGTTCTTC
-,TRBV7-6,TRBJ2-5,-,CASSLARAETQYF,TGTGCCAGCAGCTTAGCAAGAGCAGAGACCCAGTACTTC
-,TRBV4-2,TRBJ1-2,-,CASSQEVEGGFGYTF,TGTGCCAGCAGCCAAGAGGTCGAAGGAGGGTTCGGCTACACCTTC
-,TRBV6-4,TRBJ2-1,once,CASSDSGSSYNEQFF,TGTGCCAGCAGTGACTCGGGGAGCTCCTACAATGAGCAGTTCTTC
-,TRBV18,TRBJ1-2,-,CASSPGGAGSPYGYTF,TGTGCCAGCTCACCAGGTGGGGCAGGTTCTCCCTATGGCTACACCTTC
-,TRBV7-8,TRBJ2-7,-,CASSLSGGNEQYF,TGTGCCAGCAGCTTATCGGGGGGCAACGAGCAGTACTTC
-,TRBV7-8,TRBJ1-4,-,CASSSWGTGTNEKLFF,TGTGCCAGCAGCTCGTGGGGCACGGGCACTAATGAAAAACTGTTTTTT
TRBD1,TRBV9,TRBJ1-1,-,CASSTHTGGNTEAFF,TGTGCCAGCAGCACTCATACAGGGGGCAACACTGAAGCTTTCTTT
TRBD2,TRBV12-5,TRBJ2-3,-,CASVGTSGTDTQYF,TGTGCTAGTGTGGGGACTAGCGGCACAGATACGCAGTATTTT
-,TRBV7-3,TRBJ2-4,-,CASSFTGSPLAIQYF,TGTGCCAGCAGCTTCACGGGATCCCCTCTTGCCATTCAGTACTTC
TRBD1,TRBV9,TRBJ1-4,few,CASSVATGENEKLFF,TGTGCCAGCAGCGTAGCTACAGGGGAAAATGAAAAACTGTTTTTT
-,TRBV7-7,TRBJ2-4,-,CASSLDPFRNLHF,TGTGCCAGCAGCTTAGATCCTTTCAGGAACTTACACTTC
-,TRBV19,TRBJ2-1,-,CASQTLGGNEQFF,TGTGCCAGTCAGACCCTCGGCGGCAATGAGCAGTTCTTC
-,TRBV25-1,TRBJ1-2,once,CATLALLPGGYTF,TGTGCCACCTTGGCTTTATTGCCAGGGGGCTACACCTTC
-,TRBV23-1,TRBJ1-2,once,CASRPGGYGYTF,TGCGCCAGCCGTCCCGGGGGCTATGGCTACACCTTC
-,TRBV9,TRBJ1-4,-,CASSVEISRFNEKLFF,TGTGCCAGCAGCGTAGAGATAAGCAGGTTTAATGAAAAACTGTTTTTT
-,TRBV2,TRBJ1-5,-,CASRARLNQPQHF,TGTGCCAGCCGAGCGCGTCTTAATCAGCCCCAGCATTTT
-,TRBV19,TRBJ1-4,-,CASSTRDLIHLNEKLFF,TGTGCCAGTAGTACCCGGGACTTGATACACCTTAATGAAAAACTGTTTTTT
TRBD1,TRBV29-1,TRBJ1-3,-,CSADRVAGNTIYF,TGCAGCGCCGACAGGGTTGCTGGAAACACCATATATTTT
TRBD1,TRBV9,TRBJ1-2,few,CASSAGQGNYGYTF,TGTGCCAGCAGCGCAGGACAGGGGAACTATGGCTACACCTTC
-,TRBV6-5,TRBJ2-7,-,CASSYSRGNEQYF,TGTGCCAGCAGTTACTCAAGGGGAAACGAGCAGTACTTC
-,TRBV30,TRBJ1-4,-,CACRGVVTNEKLFF,TGTGCCTGTCGGGGGGTTGTGACTAATGAAAAACTGTTTTTT
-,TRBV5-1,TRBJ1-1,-,CASSLGEATEAFF,TGCGCCAGCAGCTTAGGGGAGGCGACTGAAGCTTTCTTT
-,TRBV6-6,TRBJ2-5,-,CARIGSQETQYF,TGTGCCAGAATCGGGTCCCAAGAGACCCAGTACTTC
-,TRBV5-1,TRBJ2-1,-,CASSLGHGYNEQFF,TGCGCCAGCAGCTTGGGACACGGCTACAATGAGCAGTTCTTC